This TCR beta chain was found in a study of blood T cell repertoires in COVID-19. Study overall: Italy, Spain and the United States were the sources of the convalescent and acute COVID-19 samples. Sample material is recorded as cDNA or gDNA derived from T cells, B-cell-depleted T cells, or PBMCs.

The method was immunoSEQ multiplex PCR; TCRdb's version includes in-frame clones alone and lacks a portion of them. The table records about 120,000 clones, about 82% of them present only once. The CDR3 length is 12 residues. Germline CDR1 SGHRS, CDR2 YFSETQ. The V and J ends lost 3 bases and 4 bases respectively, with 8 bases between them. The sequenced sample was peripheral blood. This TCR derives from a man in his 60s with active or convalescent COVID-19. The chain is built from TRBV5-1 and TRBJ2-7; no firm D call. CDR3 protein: CASSSDIYEQYF. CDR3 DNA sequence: TGCGCCAGCAGCTCCGACATATACGAGCAGTACTTC.